The next 21 T cell receptor beta chains were all read from a single sample in a study of glioma-infiltrating T cells after dendritic cell vaccination. The repertoire was sequenced with immunoSEQ multiplex PCR; TCRdb's copy has only in-frame clones and lacks some. The sample lists about 92,000 clones, under 90% occurring once. Sequencing was performed on blood, taken before dendritic cell vaccination. These receptors were taken from a human donor with glioblastoma.

The rearrangement joins TRBV6-5 to TRBJ1-3, with D perhaps matching TRBD1 (5 bases). Germline V lookup: CDR1 MNHEY, CDR2 SVGAGI. The CDR3 runs to 15 residues. V was trimmed by 3 bases and J by 4 bases, leaving 13 bases between them. CDR3 sequence reads: CASSYSPAGGNTIYF. The CDR3 coding sequence is TGTGCCAGCAGTTATAGCCCGGCAGGGGGAAACACCATATATTTT.

The gene calls are TRBV7-2 and TRBJ2-5, with 7 bases aligning to TRBD2. This CDR3 region has 14 residues. CDR1 SGHTA and CDR2 FQGNSA come from the germline V gene. V lost 5 bases to trimming and J lost 13 bases; unmatched junction nucleotides: 16. CDR3 sequence: CASSPTERGAHLYF. CDR3 sequence (DNA): TGTGCCAGCAGCCCGACGGAGCGGGGAGCGCATCTGTACTTC.

This clone showed up just once. The V call is TRBV5-5, the J call TRBJ1-2, with no clear D. Germline values: CDR1 SGHKS, CDR2 YYEKEE (reference sequence). This CDR3 spans 16 amino acids. V was clipped by 1 base and J by 0 bases, with 13 bases between them. DNA for the CDR3: TGTGCCAGCAGCTTGTTAGGCAGCGCAACTAACTATGGCTACACCTTC. It codes for CASSLLGSATNYGYTF.

The CDR3 coding sequence is TGTGCCAGCAGCGTCGCAGAAACCGACAGGGTAGGCAAAGAGACCCAGTACTTC. Protein product: CASSVAETDRVGKETQYF. The gene calls are TRBV9 and TRBJ2-5; 7 positions match TRBD1. The CDR3 consists of 18 residues. Per the germline V gene, CDR1 is SGDLS and CDR2 is YYNGEE. The junction had 16 bases not matched to a gene; V was cut back by 2 bases and J by 3 bases.

The V gene is TRBV7-2, the J gene TRBJ1-2; the match to TRBD1 covers 9 bases. The CDR3 is made up of 16 amino acids. Trimming cost V 1 base and J 4 bases; bases outside gene matches: 7. Germline CDR1 SGHTA, CDR2 FQGNSA. The CDR3 loop is CASSLGGTGKAYGYTF. For the CDR3, the DNA is TGTGCCAGCAGCTTAGGTGGGACAGGGAAGGCCTATGGCTACACCTTC.

J is TRBJ2-3 and V is TRBV7-3; 12 nucleotides align to TRBD2. CDR1 is SGHTA and CDR2 is FQGTGA in the germline V gene. J gave up 8 bases and V 5 bases, and 2 bases lay outside the gene matches. The CDR3 has 13 residues. The CDR3 nucleotides read TGTGCCAGCAGCGAGACTAGCGGGGGTACGCAGTATTTT. Translated: CASSETSGGTQYF. Combining the CDR3 with reference TRBV7-3 and TRBJ2-3 gives the whole variable domain GAGVSQTPSNKVTEKGKYVELRCDPISGHTALYWYRQSLGQGPEFLIYFQGTGAADDSGLPNDRFFAVRPEGSVSTLKIQRTERGDSAVYLCASSETSGGTQYFGPGTRLTVL.

The genes are TRBV18 and TRBJ2-2; no firm D call. Germline CDR1 is KGHSH and CDR2 is LQKENI. The CDR3 runs to 13 residues. The ends were cut back, 6 bases at V and 3 bases at J, with 8 bases in the middle. DNA for the CDR3: TGTGCCAGCTCGCCTCTAGACACCGGGGAGCTGTTTTTT. Its protein is CASSPLDTGELFF.

V gene TRBV6-4 combines with J gene TRBJ2-3; TRBD1 matches 7 bases. CDR3 length: 14 residues. Germline loops: CDR1 MRHNA, CDR2 SNTAGT. V dropped 4 bases and J dropped 1; count of bases not matched to a gene: 2. CDR3 residues: CASSATGGTDTQYF. The CDR3 DNA reads TGTGCCAGCAGTGCCACAGGGGGCACAGATACGCAGTATTTT.

The V and J genes are TRBV29-1 and TRBJ2-1; D is uncertain. Germline lookup yields CDR1 SQVTM and CDR2 ANQGSEA. V was cut by 4 bases and J by 2 bases, with 6 bases left in between. The CDR3 spans 12 residues. The DNA of the CDR3 is TGCAGCGTTGTACGAGCCTACAATGAGCAGTTCTTC. Protein: CSVVRAYNEQFF.

The rearrangement joins TRBV27 to TRBJ2-2; 8 bases agree with TRBD1. The CDR3 has 15 amino acids. CDR1 MNHEY and CDR2 SMNVEV come from the germline V gene (reference sequence). After removal of 5 bases from V and 4 bases from J, the junction contained 6 bases not matched to a gene. CDR3 DNA: TGTGCCAGCAGTCCGGACAGGGTCGTCACCGGGGAGCTGTTTTTT. It specifies CASSPDRVVTGELFF.

This chain connects TRBV11-2 to TRBJ2-1; TRBD2 matches at 7 bases. The CDR3 runs 18 residues. Germline loops: CDR1 SGHAT, CDR2 FQNNGV. V gave up 0 bases and J gave up 8 bases; unmatched junction bases: 16. Here the CDR3 DNA reads TGTGCCAGCAGCTTAGATCGCCTAGCGGAGGTGAGCCCGGATGAGCAGTTCTTC. Its translation: CASSLDRLAEVSPDEQFF.

The chain uses TRBV28 and TRBJ1-2; a possible D gene is TRBD1 (6 bases). The germline V and J ends were trimmed by 4 bases and 0 bases, with 15 bases remaining between them. The CDR3 contains 16 residues. Germline assignment: CDR1 MDHEN and CDR2 SYDVKM. This chain's CDR3 is CASSSPGGAANYGYTF. CDR3 DNA sequence: TGTGCCAGCAGTTCACCTGGGGGGGCAGCTAACTATGGCTACACCTTC.

This rearrangement joins TRBV5-1 to TRBJ2-7; possibly TRBD2 for D (6 bases). The CDR3 extends over 13 amino acids. CDR1 SGHRS and CDR2 YFSETQ come from the germline V gene. V lost 2 bases and J 2 bases, leaving 8 bases between the germline ends. The CDR3 loop is CASSFGGAYEQYF. The CDR3 DNA is TGCGCCAGCAGCTTCGGGGGAGCCTACGAGCAGTACTTC.

The chain has TRBV7-2 and TRBJ1-6; 7 bases match TRBD1. Losses at the gene ends were 5 bases for V and 10 bases for J; bases not matched to a gene: 5. CDR1 SGHTA and CDR2 FQGNSA come from the germline V gene. There are 13 residues in the CDR3. CDR3 amino acids: CASSRDRESPLHF. In DNA, the CDR3 is TGTGCCAGCAGCCGTGACAGGGAGTCACCCCTCCACTTT.

The chain carries TRBV7-9 and TRBJ2-7; TRBD2 is a possible D gene (6 bases). Trimming cost V 4 bases and J 5 bases, with 18 bases left between them. The CDR3 totals 15 residues. Germline loops: CDR1 SEHNR, CDR2 FQNEAQ (reference sequence). The CDR3: CASSYPPSARDEQYF. CDR3 DNA sequence: TGTGCCAGCAGCTACCCCCCTAGCGCGCGGGACGAGCAGTACTTC.

The chain is built from TRBV5-3 and TRBJ2-7, with a weak D call TRBD1 (6 bases). TRBV5-3 is designated an ORF whose function remains uncertain. This CDR3 comprises 10 residues. V shed 10 bases and J shed 6 bases, with 11 bases lying between them. The CDR3 sequence is CAYSGVEQYF. For the CDR3, the DNA is TGTGCCTATTCAGGGGTCGAGCAGTACTTC.

The chain uses TRBV7-2 and TRBJ2-1; TRBD2 might be the D (5 bases). Germline CDR1 is SGHTA and CDR2 is FQGNSA. V gave up 5 bases and J gave up 4 bases, with 9 bases separating them. The CDR3 has 13 residues. DNA for the CDR3: TGTGCCAGCAGCCAGGAGGCATACAATGAGCAGTTCTTC. Translating it yields CASSQEAYNEQFF.

V is TRBV7-2 and J is TRBJ2-5; no definite D call. V lost 3 bases to trimming and J lost 5 bases, with 4 bases between them. The CDR3 covers 11 residues. Germline assignment: CDR1 SGHTA and CDR2 FQGNSA. The CDR3 nucleotides are TGTGCCAGCAGCTTCGGGGAGACCCAGTACTTC. Amino acid sequence: CASSFGETQYF.

The chain joins TRBV7-7 to TRBJ2-7; D unclear. V was clipped by 1 base and J by 3 bases, with 7 bases between them. This CDR3 comprises 13 residues. The germline V gene encodes CDR1 SSHAT and CDR2 FNYEAQ (reference sequence). The chain's CDR3 is CASSLDVNYEQYF. CDR3 sequence (DNA): TGTGCCAGCAGCTTAGATGTAAACTACGAGCAGTACTTC.

V usage is TRBV28 and J usage is TRBJ1-4; unclear D gene. This CDR3 is 13 amino acids long. Germline CDR1 is MDHEN and CDR2 is SYDVKM. Trimming removed 7 bases from V and 4 bases from J, with 10 bases in between. As DNA, the CDR3 is TGTGCCAGCACCGGGAACCATAATGAAAAACTGTTTTTT. Translated, it gives CASTGNHNEKLFF. Looking up the rest from reference TRBV28 and TRBJ1-4 gives the full variable domain: DVKVTQSSRYLVKRTGEKVFLECVQDMDHENMFWYRQDPGLGLRLIYFSYDVKMKEKGDIPEGYSVSREKKERFSLILESASTNQTSMYLCASTGNHNEKLFFGSGTQLSVL.

The chain uses TRBV6-5 and TRBJ2-7; D is perhaps TRBD2 (6 bases). V was clipped by 10 bases and J by 1 base, with 20 bases between them. The CDR3 has 15 residues. Germline CDR1 reads MNHEY; CDR2 reads SVGAGI. CDR3 DNA: TGTGCCACCACAGTTAGCGGTTACCGATCCTACGAGCAGTACTTC. Its protein product is CATTVSGYRSYEQYF.